This is a list of T cell receptor beta chains from one sample in a study of blood T cell repertoires in COVID-19. Sequencing used immunoSEQ multiplex PCR; TCRdb keeps in-frame clones, though not all of them. The sample lists more than 150,000 clones, roughly 80% seen once, with roughly 14% in the top ten. The material sequenced was peripheral blood. The receptors come from a man aged 45-65 years who had recovered from COVID-19. Both conserved end residues are part of each CDR3. D genes are given only for firm matches. Clone size, where shown, is once, few, many, or a class for clones that have expanded.

v_gene	j_gene	d_gene	abundance	CDR3aa
TRBV7-2	TRBJ2-7	-	-	CASSLVGLPTYEQYF
TRBV27	TRBJ1-5	-	-	CASSEYNQPQHF
TRBV28	TRBJ1-5	-	-	CASSSRSRGLQPQHF
TRBV5-4	TRBJ1-6	TRBD1	-	CASSSIGTGRSPLHF
TRBV4-2	TRBJ2-7	-	many	CASSQVRSYEQYF
TRBV2	TRBJ2-1	-	-	CASSDGDKLFF
TRBV5-4	TRBJ2-1	TRBD2	-	CASSLAMGLARDEQFF
TRBV7-7	TRBJ1-1	TRBD1	-	CASSVPTGGYRTEAFF
TRBV27	TRBJ1-1	-	few	CASSRTGWSFTEAFF
TRBV6-4	TRBJ2-1	-	-	CASSGESTYNEQFF
TRBV7-9	TRBJ2-3	TRBD2	-	CASSVAGLAGVRTDTQYF
TRBV18	TRBJ1-2	TRBD1	-	CASSPGQGTRGYTF
TRBV15	TRBJ2-1	-	-	CATSAALSGNEQFF
TRBV6-6	TRBJ2-1	-	-	CASSTRDTLGHEQFF
TRBV6-5	TRBJ1-6	-	-	CASSVGTSKGSPLHF
TRBV7-2	TRBJ1-2	TRBD1	-	CASSFLGQGARGYTF
TRBV6-5	TRBJ1-3	-	-	CASSYSNGVGNTIYF
TRBV2	TRBJ2-2	TRBD1	-	CASGQGINTGELFF
TRBV19	TRBJ2-2	-	-	CASTSVGELFF
TRBV7-8	TRBJ2-7	TRBD2	-	CASSNSGGPYEQYF
TRBV7-9	TRBJ2-7	TRBD2	-	CASSSGAGLAGEQYF
TRBV6-4	TRBJ2-2	-	-	CASSAGFDTGELFF
TRBV6-1	TRBJ1-3	-	few	CASSARYTTPRDSGNTIYF
TRBV30	TRBJ1-3	-	-	CAWSVAGVGGNTIYF
TRBV10-1	TRBJ2-3	TRBD2	few	CASSEFASGMTDTQYF
TRBV2	TRBJ2-7	TRBD2	-	CASAIGGGEQYF
TRBV6-2/TRBV6-3	TRBJ2-2	-	-	CASSSSFNTGELFF
TRBV3-1/TRBV3-2	TRBJ1-1	TRBD1	-	CASTYRGRQNTEAFF
TRBV5-1	TRBJ2-7	TRBD2	-	CASSLVPSGSYDEQYF
TRBV7-2	TRBJ2-5	TRBD2	-	CASSLVSGTSGRGGTQYF
TRBV6-4	TRBJ2-3	TRBD2	once	CASSDASGTDTQYF
TRBV6-2/TRBV6-3	TRBJ2-3	TRBD2	few	CASSYGLAGGRRADTQYF
TRBV12-3/TRBV12-4	TRBJ1-5	-	-	CASSSNSNQPQHF
TRBV9	TRBJ2-1	TRBD2	-	CASSTRTSGSVNEQFF
TRBV9	TRBJ2-1	TRBD2	-	CASSVQGLREDEQFF
TRBV11-2	TRBJ2-1	-	-	CASSLSQNNEQFF
TRBV19	TRBJ1-5	TRBD1	-	CASSPHAGTGGGQPQHF
TRBV9	TRBJ2-3	-	-	CASTADSTDTQYF
TRBV4-2	TRBJ2-5	TRBD2	-	CASSQDGQLAGSLVIETQYF
TRBV6-5	TRBJ2-3	-	-	CASSRPAVTDTQYF
TRBV11-3	TRBJ2-3	TRBD1	-	CASSSGQGVSTDTQYF
TRBV9	TRBJ2-1	TRBD2	few	CASSVGASGRVQFF
TRBV5-1	TRBJ1-2	-	few	CASSVLGVSDYGYTF
TRBV25-1	TRBJ1-4	-	-	CASSDATNNEKLFF
TRBV2	TRBJ2-1	TRBD2	-	CASSEPGGTYNEQFF
TRBV5-4	TRBJ2-2	-	-	CASSLKAGDTGELFF
TRBV13	TRBJ2-5	TRBD1	-	CASSVGQGVETQYF
TRBV7-8	TRBJ1-3	-	many	CASTQGQAAGNTIYF
TRBV6-5	TRBJ1-2	-	-	CASSQQQGLYGYTF
TRBV9	TRBJ1-1	TRBD1	-	CASTLGQGRTEAFF
TRBV6-5	TRBJ2-7	-	-	CASSTMTGKYEQYF
TRBV6-1	TRBJ2-7	-	-	CASSEVDYEQYF
TRBV7-8	TRBJ2-7	TRBD1	-	CASSRDRTYEQYF
TRBV5-4	TRBJ2-1	-	-	CASSLELLNEQFF
TRBV5-4	TRBJ2-5	-	-	CASGHLKETQYF
TRBV15	TRBJ2-7	-	-	CATSPVRQQGSEQYF
TRBV9	TRBJ2-1	-	-	CASSSQISYNEQFF
TRBV12-5	TRBJ1-2	-	-	CAMVGGTNNYGYTF
TRBV28	TRBJ2-1	TRBD2	-	CASSQLATGYNEQFF